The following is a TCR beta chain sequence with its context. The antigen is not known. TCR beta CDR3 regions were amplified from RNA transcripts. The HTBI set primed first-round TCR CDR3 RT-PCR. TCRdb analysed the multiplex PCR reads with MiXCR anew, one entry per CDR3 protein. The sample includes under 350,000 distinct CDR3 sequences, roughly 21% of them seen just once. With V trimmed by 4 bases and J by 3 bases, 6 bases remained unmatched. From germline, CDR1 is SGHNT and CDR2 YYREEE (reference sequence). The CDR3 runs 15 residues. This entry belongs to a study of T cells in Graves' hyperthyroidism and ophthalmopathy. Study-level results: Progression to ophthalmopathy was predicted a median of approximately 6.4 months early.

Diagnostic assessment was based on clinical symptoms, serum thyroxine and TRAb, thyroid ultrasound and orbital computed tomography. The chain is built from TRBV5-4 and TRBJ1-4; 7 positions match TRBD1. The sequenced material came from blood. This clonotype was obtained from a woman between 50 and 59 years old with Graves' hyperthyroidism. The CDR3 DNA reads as TGTGCCAGCAGCCGTCAGGGGGTGGCTAATGAAAAACTGTTTTTT. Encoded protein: CASSRQGVANEKLFF. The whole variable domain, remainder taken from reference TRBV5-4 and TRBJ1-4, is ETGVTQSPTHLIKTRGQQVTLRCSSQSGHNTVSWYQQALGQGPQFIFQYYREEENGRGNFPPRFSGLQFPNYSSELNVNALELDDSALYLCASSRQGVANEKLFFGSGTQLSVL.